This passage covers 22 T cell receptor beta chains from one sample sequenced in a study of CD8 T cells in Susac syndrome. Random hexamers primed reverse transcription of about 0.5 to 1 ug RNA. MiXCR, run by TCRdb on the immunoSEQ multiplex PCR reads, gives a single entry per CDR3 protein. The sample has roughly 400,000 distinct CDR3 sequences, about 85% seen once. Sequencing was carried out using CD8+ T cells from PBMCs. All receptors come from a human donor with multiple sclerosis.

The chain joins TRBV5-1 to TRBJ2-7; 7 bases align to TRBD1. The CDR3 covers 15 residues. Germline V gene data show CDR1 as SGHRS and CDR2 as YFSETQ. With V trimmed by 0 bases and J by 5 bases, 8 bases remained unmatched. The CDR3 is CASSLGSGGKNEQYF. CDR3 coding DNA: TGCGCCAGCAGCTTGGGATCAGGGGGTAAGAACGAGCAGTACTTC. The full variable domain, completed using reference TRBV5-1 and TRBJ2-7, is KAGVTQTPRYLIKTRGQQVTLSCSPISGHRSVSWYQQTPGQGLQFLFEYFSETQRNKGNFPGRFSGRQFSNSRSEMNVSTLELGDSALYLCASSLGSGGKNEQYFGPGTRLTVT.

The chain joins TRBV6-5 to TRBJ1-4; D call uncertain. The CDR3 is 16 amino acids. The V gene's germline CDR1 is MNHEY and CDR2 SVGAGI. V lost 2 bases to trimming and J lost 7 bases, with 17 bases between them. The CDR3 DNA reads as TGTGCCAGCAGTTACCCAGACGGCTGGGTTGGTGAAAAACTGTTTTTT. As protein: CASSYPDGWVGEKLFF.

In this sample, this clonotype turned up once. The gene calls are TRBV6-5 and TRBJ2-1; TRBD2 matches at 10 bases. This CDR3 has 16 residues. The germline gives CDR1 MNHEY, CDR2 SVGAGI. The trim removed 2 bases at V and 8 bases at J, leaving 9 bases unmatched. The chain's CDR3 is CASSYVALAGVDEQFF. CDR3 DNA sequence: TGTGCCAGCAGTTACGTTGCGCTAGCGGGAGTGGATGAGCAGTTCTTC.

This clonotype was counted between two and nine times. This sequence joins TRBV28 and TRBJ1-2; a possible D gene is TRBD1 (6 bases). The CDR3 has 14 amino acids. Trimming pared 3 bases from V and 4 bases from J, leaving 12 bases between. From germline, CDR1 is MDHEN and CDR2 SYDVKM. CDR3 in DNA: TGTGCCAGCAGTTTCCCGGGGGCTAGCTATGGCTACACCTTC. Protein product: CASSFPGASYGYTF.

The chain uses TRBV2 and TRBJ2-7; 7 nucleotides align to TRBD1. Looked up from germline, CDR1 is SNHLY and CDR2 is FYNNEI. CDR3 length: 16 residues. Trimming took 8 bases from V and 7 from J; bases not matched to a gene: 20. This CDR3 is CASDGDTDRDESEQYF. The DNA for the CDR3 is TGTGCCAGCGATGGTGATACCGACAGGGACGAAAGTGAGCAGTACTTC.

The rearrangement joins TRBV12-3 or TRBV12-4 to TRBJ1-5, with a tentative D call TRBD1 (6 bases). The V and J ends lost 3 bases and 5 bases respectively, with 14 bases between them. CDR3 length equals 15 residues. CDR3 loop: CASSFAGARDQPQHF. In DNA, the CDR3 is TGTGCCAGCAGTTTTGCGGGGGCGCGGGATCAGCCCCAGCATTTT.

The V gene is TRBV20-1, the J gene TRBJ2-1; 9 bases map to TRBD2. The CDR3 is 15 amino acids. The V and J ends lost 5 bases and 6 bases, in that order; junction bases with no gene match: 11. Germline CDR1 and CDR2: DFQATT and SNEGSKA (reference sequence). CDR3 DNA sequence: TGCAGTGCTTGGGTTCCAGCGGGGGGTGCCAATGAGCAGTTCTTC. It is translated as CSAWVPAGGANEQFF.

CDR3 nucleotide sequence: TGCGCCAGCAGCCTCGGACAGGGCCTGCAAGAGACCCAGTACTTC. This encodes CASSLGQGLQETQYF. This chain uses TRBV5-1 with TRBJ2-5; TRBD1 matches 8 bases. CDR3 size: 15 residues. Germline V CDR1 and CDR2: SGHRS, YFSETQ. With 4 bases clipped from V and 2 bases from J, the junction kept 7 bases outside the gene matches. Looking up the rest from reference TRBV5-1 and TRBJ2-5 gives the full variable domain: KAGVTQTPRYLIKTRGQQVTLSCSPISGHRSVSWYQQTPGQGLQFLFEYFSETQRNKGNFPGRFSGRQFSNSRSEMNVSTLELGDSALYLCASSLGQGLQETQYFGPGTRLLVL.

This chain links TRBV19 with TRBJ2-7; D not resolved. This CDR3 contains 14 residues. Germline V gives CDR1 LNHDA, CDR2 SQIVND (reference sequence). V gave up 5 bases and J gave up 2 bases, with 13 bases separating them. In nucleotides, the CDR3 is TGTGCCAGTAGTCTAACCCCAGAGACCTACGAGCAGTACTTC. This translates into CASSLTPETYEQYF.

The chain is built from TRBV2 and TRBJ2-2, with D uncertain. Trimming shortened V by 7 bases and J by 0 bases, and 6 bases separated the two germline ends. The CDR3 covers 13 residues. Per germline, CDR1 SNHLY and CDR2 FYNNEI. The CDR3 DNA reads TGTGCCAGCATAATGGCGAACACCGGGGAGCTGTTTTTT. Amino acids: CASIMANTGELFF.

With regard to this clonotype: An end of the junction differs from the germline gene, which may be a read error. The J gene is TRBJ2-3, the V gene TRBV5-4; no definite D call. Germline CDR1 SGHNT, CDR2 YYREEE (reference sequence). This CDR3 contains 15 residues. The CDR3 here is CARSSSDGLPDTQYF. CDR3 coding DNA: TGTGCCCGCAGCTCCTCGGACGGGCTACCAGATACGCAGTATTTT.

The chain has TRBV11-2 and TRBJ2-3, with D unresolved. Germline V gene data show CDR1 as SGHAT and CDR2 as FQNNGV. Deletions cut 5 bases from V and 3 bases from J, with 12 bases between. The CDR3 sequence is 14 residues long. The CDR3 DNA reads as TGTGCCAGCAGCCGGTCCTCGCCAACAGATACGCAGTATTTT. It codes for CASSRSSPTDTQYF.

The chain joins TRBV7-9 to TRBJ2-7, with 8 nucleotides matching TRBD1. Germline CDR1 and CDR2: SEHNR and FQNEAQ (reference sequence). Losses at the gene ends were 5 bases for V and 4 bases for J; bases not matched to a gene: 10. CDR3 length: 15 amino acids. CDR3: CASSLGQGGGYEQYF. The CDR3 nucleotides are TGTGCCAGCAGCCTCGGACAGGGAGGTGGATACGAGCAGTACTTC.

The CDR3, as DNA: TGCGCCAGCAGCTTCCACAGGGGTATCGTCCTCCTGAGCAATCAGCCCCAGCATTTT. Translating gives CASSFHRGIVLLSNQPQHF. The chain is built from TRBV5-1 and TRBJ1-5, with TRBD1 matching over 7 bases. Losses at the gene ends were 2 bases for V and 1 base for J; bases not matched to a gene: 15. The CDR3 sequence is 19 residues long. Germline lookup yields CDR1 SGHRS and CDR2 YFSETQ.

CDR3 sequence reads: CATSRDRGIYNEQFF. CDR3 coding DNA: TGTGCCACCAGCAGAGACAGGGGAATCTACAATGAGCAGTTCTTC. This chain links TRBV15 with TRBJ2-1, with a possible D match to TRBD1 (6 bases). Germline V gene lookup returns CDR1 LNHNV and CDR2 YYDKDF (reference sequence). This CDR3 contains 15 residues. Trimming took 0 bases from V and 3 from J, leaving 9 bases between them. Full variable domain (rest looked up from reference TRBV15 and TRBJ2-1): DAMVIQNPRYQVTQFGKPVTLSCSQTLNHNVMYWYQQKSSQAPKLLFHYYDKDFNNEADTPDNFQSRRPNTSFCFLDIRSPGLGDTAMYLCATSRDRGIYNEQFFGPGTRLTVL.

This chain links TRBV28 with TRBJ2-7; 7 bases match TRBD1. Germline CDR1 is MDHEN and CDR2 is SYDVKM. V shed 8 bases and J 3 bases; nucleotides not matched to a gene: 10. The CDR3 runs to 14 residues. CDR3 sequence (DNA): TGTGCCAGCTCTCCTCACACAGGGGACTACGAGCAGTACTTC. Amino acids: CASSPHTGDYEQYF.

This clonotype was seen once. V is TRBV5-1 and J is TRBJ2-1; D uncertain. The CDR3 sequence is 15 residues long. Germline CDR1 SGHRS, CDR2 YFSETQ. V lost 0 bases and J lost 5, with 12 bases in between. CDR3 bases: TGCGCCAGCAGCTTGGTGGTTACATCACACAATGAGCAGTTCTTC. This sequence encodes CASSLVVTSHNEQFF.

There are a few counts of this clonotype. V usage is TRBV4-1 and J usage is TRBJ2-3; no clear D. CDR1 is MGHRA, CDR2 YSYEKL, per germline. The CDR3 has 16 residues. Trimming cost V 3 bases and J 2 bases, with 15 bases left between them. The CDR3 DNA reads TGCGCCAGCAGCCACCCGCCGAACCCGGACACAGATACGCAGTATTTT. The encoded protein is CASSHPPNPDTDTQYF.

V gene TRBV6-2 or TRBV6-3 combines with J gene TRBJ1-1; no definite D call. Germline-derived CDR1 and CDR2 are MNHEY and SVGEGT. The CDR3 has 15 amino acids. With 0 bases removed from V and 2 bases from J, the gap between germline ends came to 10 bases. The CDR3 reads CASSYSVTGNTEAFF. The CDR3 coding sequence is TGTGCCAGCAGTTACTCTGTGACGGGAAACACTGAAGCTTTCTTT.

The rearrangement joins TRBV4-1 to TRBJ1-2; 8 nucleotides align to TRBD1. Germline V gene data show CDR1 as MGHRA and CDR2 as YSYEKL. The CDR3 sequence is 16 residues long. V dropped 2 bases and J dropped 2; count of bases not matched to a gene: 7. CDR3 coding DNA: TGCGCCAGCAGCCAACTCGACGGGACAGGAAACTATGGCTACACCTTC. Translating gives CASSQLDGTGNYGYTF.

The V gene is TRBV7-6, the J gene TRBJ2-5, with D hard to call. CDR1 is SGHVS, CDR2 FNYEAQ, per germline. The CDR3 is made up of 12 amino acids. V lost 2 bases, J lost 4 bases, and 5 bases lay in between. The DNA for the CDR3 is TGTGCCAGCAGCTTACGGGCAGAGACCCAGTACTTC. Translation: CASSLRAETQYF.

The chain links TRBV12-3 or TRBV12-4 to TRBJ2-5; the D is unclear. Trimming removed 6 bases at V and 3 bases at J, with 11 bases between. The CDR3 length is 13 residues. DNA for the CDR3: TGTGCCAGCAGAAGGAACAGAAAAGAGACCCAGTACTTC. Translated: CASRRNRKETQYF.